This TCR beta chain appears in the sequencing data of a study of shared clonotypes between healthy human individuals. The test was conducted at deep level. Once extracted for a subset, genomic DNA was divided evenly among several immunoSEQ plates. The table came from immunoSEQ multiplex PCR; TCRdb's copy has only in-frame clones and leaves some out. The sample shows some 1,900,000 clones, 85% to 95% of them seen only once. Terminally differentiated effector memory CD45RA+ cells were excluded by CCR7 positive selection of CD45RO-negative cells. Every contributor of samples was a Caucasian grown-up residing in Nashville, Tennessee. The TCR was taken from a man younger than 30 in good health. Sequenced material: naive CD8+ T cells sorted from blood.

The DNA of the CDR3 is TGTGCCAGTAGTACAGGTCTCATGAACACTGAAGCTTTCTTT. Protein product: CASSTGLMNTEAFF. The gene calls are TRBV19 and TRBJ1-1; D gene ambiguous. Trimming left V 4 bases short and J 0 bases short, with 9 bases between. There are 14 residues in the CDR3. The germline gives CDR1 LNHDA, CDR2 SQIVND (reference sequence). Together with reference TRBV19 and TRBJ1-1, the CDR3 gives the full variable domain: DGGITQSPKYLFRKEGQNVTLSCEQNLNHDAMYWYRQDPGQGLRLIYYSQIVNDFQKGDIAEGYSVSREKKESFPLTVTSAQKNPTAFYLCASSTGLMNTEAFFGQGTRLTVV.